This T cell receptor beta chain was profiled in a study of radiation and T cells in renal cell carcinoma (TCRdb year 2020). Concerning the study at large: TCR beta sequencing covered 50 or so samples in total, comprising roughly 26 tumors and approximately 27 peripheral blood samples. Across all 50 or so samples, under 4,500,000 unique CDR3 nucleotide sequences, encoding 2,658,974 unique CDR3 amino acid sequences, were identified.

In the case of this clone: Its antigen is unknown. There are no base qualities to consult, and no much larger clone falls within one base.

TCR beta libraries were generated from genomic DNA with the immunoSEQ kit, following the manufacturer's recommendations. To prepare libraries, a first multiplex PCR with proprietary primers was run, followed by a second PCR that added unique barcodes, and a bead cleanup was done after each round. Each sample batch included a kit-provided positive control reaction and a negative control reaction. The final libraries were assessed on an Agilent 4200 TapeStation D1000 ScreenTape, pooled by volume, and quantified by qPCR. Sequencing ran on an Illumina NextSeq500 with a MidOutput 150-cycle cartridge, using 156 Read1 and 15 Index1 cycles with kit custom primers. The pooled library was loaded at approximately 0.97 pM with about 21% PhiX control spiked in. The authors' analysis ran thus. The vendor-processed data were analyzed in R, and a clonotype was defined as all T cells that share the same CDR3 nucleotide sequence. For clone abundance analyses, frequencies were normalized to the 10,000 most abundant clones per sample. Public T cell clones, which averaged fewer than five per sample, were removed prior to analysis. ImmunoMap was used for dominant motif analysis with the PAM10 matrix, a gap penalty of 30, and a homology threshold of 0.3, and any motif reaching a cumulative frequency of at least 0.01 was considered dominant. Here the immuneACCESS table is served through TCRdb, limited to in-frame sequences with V and J called. Missing clones are a known gap in these copies; in checked studies unresolved V genes cover under half, and the rest lacks a known reason. From that table come the V and J calls and clone size; the DNA was used to work out D and trimming. Here the sample has 10,000 to 15,000 clones; about 65% occur a single time. The top ten clonotypes cover 19% of the sample.

The intended sense of this specimen's time point label: tumor resected at nephrectomy. The treatment or condition label corresponds to: treatment-naive control, cytoreductive nephrectomy. Control tumors were obtained from treatment-naive renal cell carcinoma patients in whom cytoreductive nephrectomy was performed without prior radiation. Renal cell carcinoma with clear cell pathology was present in all patients. The control tumors used for TCR sequencing were from several females and roughly 10 males, were resected between the early 2010s and the mid-2010s, and had a median patient age of around 57 years (range 40 to 82). The tumors were dissociated mechanically, digested with collagenase/hyaluronidase at 37 degrees C, processed in gentleMACS C tubes, and kept in liquid nitrogen. Genomic DNA for TCR sequencing was prepared using the QIAamp DNA Blood Mini Kit (Qiagen). The analyses included only samples that passed all quality control checks.

Here is what the overall study found, with its caveats: Compared with controls, irradiated tumors had higher TCR clonality, as the top 100 clonotypes made up an average of approximately 50% of the repertoire, versus about 40% in nephrectomy-only tumors. Because the trial had a single-armed design, the trial could not examine how radiation dose or scheduling affected the TCR repertoire. A greater number of dominant CDR3 motifs was detected in irradiated tumors than in control tumors, and a larger share of the repertoire was occupied by these motifs in irradiated tumors than in control tumors. Only small tumor regions of about 0.91 g were available, so intratumoral heterogeneity was not captured.

This receptor was taken from a woman at least 80 years old with renal cell carcinoma. The input for sequencing was tumor tissue, taken from a patient whose treatment was nephrectomy without radiotherapy.

DNA sequence: TGTGCCAGCAGCCAAGACTACGGGGGGGTTCGAGAGACCCAGTACTTC. Protein translation: CASSQDYGGVRETQYF. The V and J genes are TRBV4-2 and TRBJ2-5; 8 junctional bases match TRBD2. The CDR3 spans 16 residues, from the cysteine through the phenylalanine. Just the 48-base CDR3 DNA is kept, in frame starting at base 1. V loses 0 bases at its end and J loses 4 bases; junction bases beyond the gene matches: 7. CDR1 and CDR2, looked up from the germline V gene, are LGHNA and YNFKEQ.